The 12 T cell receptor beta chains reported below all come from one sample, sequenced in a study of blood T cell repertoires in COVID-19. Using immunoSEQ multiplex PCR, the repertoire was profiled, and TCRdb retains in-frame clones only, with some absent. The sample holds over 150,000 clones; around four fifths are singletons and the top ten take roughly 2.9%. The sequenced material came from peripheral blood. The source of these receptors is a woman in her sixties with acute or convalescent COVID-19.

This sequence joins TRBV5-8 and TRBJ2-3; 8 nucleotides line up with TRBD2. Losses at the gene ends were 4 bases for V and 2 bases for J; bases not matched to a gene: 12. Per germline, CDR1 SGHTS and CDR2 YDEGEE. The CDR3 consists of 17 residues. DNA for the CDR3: TGTGCCAGCAGCCAAGGAGGCGGGGGGCTTTCCACAGATACGCAGTATTTT. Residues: CASSQGGGGLSTDTQYF.

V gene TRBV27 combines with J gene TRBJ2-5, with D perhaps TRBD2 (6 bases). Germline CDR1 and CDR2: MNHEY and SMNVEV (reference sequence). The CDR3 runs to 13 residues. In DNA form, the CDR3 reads TGTGCGACTAGGTCCGGCCGTGGAGAGACCCAGTACTTC. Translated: CATRSGRGETQYF.

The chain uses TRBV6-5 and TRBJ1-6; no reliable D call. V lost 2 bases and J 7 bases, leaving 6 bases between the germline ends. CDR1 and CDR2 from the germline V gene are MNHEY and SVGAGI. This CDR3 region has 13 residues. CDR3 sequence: CASSYTRNSPLHF. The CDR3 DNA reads TGTGCCAGCAGTTACACGAGGAATTCACCCCTCCACTTT.

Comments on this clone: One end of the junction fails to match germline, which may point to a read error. This CDR3 is CASSLTPTGAETQYF. The CDR3 DNA reads TGTGCTAGCAGCTTAACTCCTACAGGGGCAGAGACCCAGTACTTC. V and J are TRBV7-7 and TRBJ2-5; TRBD1 agrees at 7 bases. This CDR3 has 15 residues. The germline V gene encodes CDR1 SSHAT and CDR2 FNYEAQ (reference sequence).

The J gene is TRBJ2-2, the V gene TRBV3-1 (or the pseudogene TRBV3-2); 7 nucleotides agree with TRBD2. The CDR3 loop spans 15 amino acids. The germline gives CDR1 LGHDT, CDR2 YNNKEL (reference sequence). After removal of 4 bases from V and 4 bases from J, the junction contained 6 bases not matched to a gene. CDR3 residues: CASSPSGGITGELFF. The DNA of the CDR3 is TGTGCCAGCAGCCCCTCCGGGGGGATCACCGGGGAGCTGTTTTTT.

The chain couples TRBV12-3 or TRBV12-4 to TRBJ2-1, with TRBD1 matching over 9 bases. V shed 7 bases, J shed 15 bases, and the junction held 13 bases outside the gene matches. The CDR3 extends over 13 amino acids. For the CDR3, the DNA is TGTGCCAGCACCCGGGGGACAGGGAGAGCAGTGTTCTTC. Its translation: CASTRGTGRAVFF.

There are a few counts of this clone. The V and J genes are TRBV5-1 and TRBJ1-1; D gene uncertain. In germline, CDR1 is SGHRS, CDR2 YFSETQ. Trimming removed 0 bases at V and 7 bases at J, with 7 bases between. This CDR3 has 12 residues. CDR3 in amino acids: CASSLGEVEAFF. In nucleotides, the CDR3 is TGCGCCAGCAGCTTGGGGGAGGTTGAAGCTTTCTTT.

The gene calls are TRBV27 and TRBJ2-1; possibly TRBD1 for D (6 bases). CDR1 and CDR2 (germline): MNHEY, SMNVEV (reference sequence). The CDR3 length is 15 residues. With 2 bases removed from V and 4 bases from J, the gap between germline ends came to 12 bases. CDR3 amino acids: CASSLAGVGYNEQFF. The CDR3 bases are TGTGCCAGCAGTTTAGCAGGGGTAGGGTACAATGAGCAGTTCTTC.

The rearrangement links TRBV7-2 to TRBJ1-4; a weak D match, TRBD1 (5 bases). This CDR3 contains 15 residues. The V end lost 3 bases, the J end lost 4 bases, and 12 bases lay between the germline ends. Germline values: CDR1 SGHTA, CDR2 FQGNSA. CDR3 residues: CASSFSTVLNEKLFF. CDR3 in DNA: TGTGCCAGCAGCTTCTCGACAGTGCTTAATGAAAAACTGTTTTTT.

The chain's CDR3 is CASSPYVPGTEAFF. The CDR3 DNA reads as TGTGCCAGCAGCCCTTATGTTCCGGGCACTGAAGCTTTCTTT. The V and J genes are TRBV7-3 and TRBJ1-1; D gene uncertain. V lost 5 bases and J 4 bases, leaving 14 bases between the germline ends. Germline CDR1 and CDR2: SGHTA and FQGTGA. The CDR3 spans 14 residues.

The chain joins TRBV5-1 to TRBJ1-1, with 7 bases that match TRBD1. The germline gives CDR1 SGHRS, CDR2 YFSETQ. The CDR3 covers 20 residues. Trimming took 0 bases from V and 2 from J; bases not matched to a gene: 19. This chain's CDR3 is CASSLVFRATGRSSNTEAFF. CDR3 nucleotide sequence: TGCGCCAGCAGCTTGGTCTTTAGGGCGACAGGGAGGTCGAGTAACACTGAAGCTTTCTTT.

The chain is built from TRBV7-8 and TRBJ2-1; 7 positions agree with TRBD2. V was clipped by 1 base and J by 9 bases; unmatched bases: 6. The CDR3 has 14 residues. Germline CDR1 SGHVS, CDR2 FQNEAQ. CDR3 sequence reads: CASSLVVTSLEQFF. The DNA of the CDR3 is TGTGCCAGCAGCTTAGTAGTGACTAGCCTTGAGCAGTTCTTC.